A selection of T cell receptor beta chains follows, all from one sample in a study of T cell responses to AZD1222 COVID-19 vaccine. Profiling relied on immunoSEQ multiplex PCR, and the TCRdb table lists in-frame clones only, not all of them. The sample gives over 110,000 clones, roughly 92% of which show up once; approximately 1.5% is in the top ten. Sample: peripheral blood, taken on day 0 of AZD1222 vaccination. These receptors were taken from an adult in good health. The CDR3 runs from the conserved cysteine through the conserved F or W. A D gene is named only where the DNA matches it firmly. Size is omitted from some rows. Given values are once, few, many or a class for expanded clones.

J gene,clone size,D gene,V gene,CDR3 DNA,CDR3 protein
TRBJ1-2,.,TRBD1,TRBV9,TGTGCCAGCAGCTCCGGGACAGAGGCGGATGGCTATGGCTACACCTTC,CASSSGTEADGYGYTF
TRBJ2-1,.,.,TRBV5-5,TGTGCCAGCAGCTTGGCCGGTGAGCAGTTCTTC,CASSLAGEQFF
TRBJ1-5,.,.,TRBV30,TGTGCCTGGGGGGGCCCGGGGGTCCAGCATTTT,CAWGGPGVQHF
TRBJ2-1,.,TRBD1,TRBV7-3,TGTGCCAGCAGCTCCTCTGACAGGGGAGGCAATGAGCAGTTCTTC,CASSSSDRGGNEQFF
TRBJ1-4,.,.,TRBV15,TGTGCCACCAGCAGAGATATGGGGATGGGGGAAAAACTGTTTTTT,CATSRDMGMGEKLFF
TRBJ2-1,.,.,TRBV2,TGTGCCAGCAGCCTCCAGGGGCCAGCCGGGAGGAAAGACTATGAGCAGTTCTTC,CASSLQGPAGRKDYEQFF
TRBJ1-1,.,.,TRBV5-6,TGTGCCAGCAGCCTAAGGAACACTGAAGCTTTCTTT,CASSLRNTEAFF
TRBJ2-2,.,.,TRBV3-1/TRBV3-2,TGTGCCAGCAGCCACCCCCGGGGGGAGCTGTTTTTT,CASSHPRGELFF
TRBJ1-3,.,.,TRBV11-2,TGTGCCAGCAGCTTTGGTGGTACTGGAAACACCATATATTTT,CASSFGGTGNTIYF
TRBJ1-4,.,TRBD1,TRBV2,TGTGCCAGCCAGTCCCAGGGGGCGATTGAAAAACTGTTTTTT,CASQSQGAIEKLFF
TRBJ2-3,.,.,TRBV5-1,TGCGCCAGCAGCTTGAAATTGGAGTACACAGATACGCAGTATTTT,CASSLKLEYTDTQYF
TRBJ2-3,.,.,TRBV2,TGTGCCAGCAGTGGTAACGTGGCAGATACGCAGTATTTT,CASSGNVADTQYF
TRBJ1-1,.,TRBD1,TRBV6-5,TGTGCCACAGAGAAGACAGGGGGTACTGAAGCTTTCTTT,CATEKTGGTEAFF
TRBJ1-1,.,.,TRBV29-1,TGCAGCGTCCAGATGATCCGGTCGGGGAACACTGAAGCTTTCTTT,CSVQMIRSGNTEAFF
TRBJ2-1,.,.,TRBV29-1,TGCAGCGTGGGGGCAGGAGATGAGCAGTTCTTC,CSVGAGDEQFF
TRBJ2-5,.,TRBD2,TRBV2,TGTGCCAGCAGTGGGGGACTAGTGTACGCCCCAGAGACCCAGTACTTC,CASSGGLVYAPETQYF
TRBJ1-4,.,.,TRBV7-2,TGTGCCAGCAACATGCAAGGGGGGAGTTACGAAAAACTGTTTTTT,CASNMQGGSYEKLFF
TRBJ2-3,many,TRBD2,TRBV6-1,TGTGCCAGCAGTGAAGACCCCGGGACTAGTTGGGCAGATACGCAGTATTTT,CASSEDPGTSWADTQYF
TRBJ2-7,.,.,TRBV13,TGTGCCAGCAGCTTAGGCCTGGGCTCCTACGAGCAGTACTTC,CASSLGLGSYEQYF
TRBJ2-5,.,TRBD2,TRBV28,TGTGCCAGCAGTTTACTGCTTGCGGGAGGGCCAGGAGAGACCCAGTACTTC,CASSLLLAGGPGETQYF
TRBJ2-5,.,.,TRBV28,TGTGCCAGCAGCCGCCCGGGACGCCAAGAGACCCAGTACTTC,CASSRPGRQETQYF
TRBJ2-7,.,TRBD2,TRBV7-3,TGTGCCAGCAGCTTAAGTGGGGGTAGCGGGAGCTACGAGCAGTGCTTC,CASSLSGGSGSYEQCF
TRBJ1-4,.,.,TRBV19,TGTGCCAGTAGCGGAAGGGGGGACTGGAATGAAAAACTGTTTTTT,CASSGRGDWNEKLFF
TRBJ2-3,.,.,TRBV25-1,TGTGCCAGCCTCTCTCTTTTGACAGATACGCAGTATTTT,CASLSLLTDTQYF
TRBJ1-3,.,.,TRBV19,TGTGCCAGTAGTATGACGGGTTTCTCCCTCTCTGGAAACACCATATATTTT,CASSMTGFSLSGNTIYF
TRBJ2-7,.,TRBD1,TRBV5-4,TGTGCCAGCAGCACAAAGACAGGGCACTCCTACGAGCAGTACTTC,CASSTKTGHSYEQYF
TRBJ2-2,many,.,TRBV5-4,TGTGCCAGCAGCCCGGCCGCGAACACCGGGGAGCTGTTTTTT,CASSPAANTGELFF
TRBJ1-2,.,.,TRBV4-1,TGCGCCAGCAGCCAAGATTCCTCCAGAGGGAGAGCTAACTATGGCTACACCTTC,CASSQDSSRGRANYGYTF
TRBJ2-1,.,TRBD2,TRBV9,TGTGCCAGCAGCCCCCGTGAGGGCGGGAGCTCCTACAATGAGCAGTTCTTC,CASSPREGGSSYNEQFF
TRBJ1-3,.,.,TRBV5-5,TGTGCCAGCAGCTTGGACGGGGGCAATGGAAACACCATATATTTT,CASSLDGGNGNTIYF
TRBJ2-4,.,.,TRBV5-1,TGCGCCAGCAGCTCCCCCTTAGAGGGGAACATTCAGTACTTC,CASSSPLEGNIQYF
TRBJ2-3,.,.,TRBV9,TGTGCCAGCAGCGTAGTCTCGGATCTGGGAAGCACAGATACGCAGTATTTT,CASSVVSDLGSTDTQYF
TRBJ2-7,.,.,TRBV15,TGTGCCACCAGCAGCCCGGGAGCCCCCGAGCAGTACTTC,CATSSPGAPEQYF
TRBJ1-1,.,.,TRBV14,TGTGCCAGCAGCCAACAGGGCAGTGGAGCGTACACTGAAGCTTTCTTT,CASSQQGSGAYTEAFF
TRBJ1-2,.,.,TRBV7-9,TGTGCCAGCAGGATTCAGGGAACCAACTATGGCTACACCTTC,CASRIQGTNYGYTF
TRBJ1-6,.,.,TRBV4-1,TGCGCCAGCAGCGAATGGGGAAGGTCCTATAATTCACCCCTCCACTTT,CASSEWGRSYNSPLHF
TRBJ1-2,.,.,TRBV11-1,TGTGCCAGCGGCCATAATTCTAACTATGGCTACACCTTC,CASGHNSNYGYTF
TRBJ2-2,.,.,TRBV9,TGTGCCAGCAGCGTTTCTTCCGGGGAGCTGTTTTTT,CASSVSSGELFF
TRBJ1-5,.,TRBD1,TRBV2,TGTGCCAGCAGTGAACGGGACAGGGGGGTGGGCAATCAGCCCCAGCATTTT,CASSERDRGVGNQPQHF
TRBJ2-2,once,TRBD2,TRBV9,TGTGCCTCAAGGGGAGGGCCCACGAACACCGGGGAGCTGTTTTTT,CASRGGPTNTGELFF
TRBJ1-2,.,.,TRBV12-5,TGTGCTAGTGGTTTGGTACGGGGGTTTCTCTATGGCTACACCTTC,CASGLVRGFLYGYTF
TRBJ1-2,.,.,TRBV27,TGTGCCAGCACCCCAAATGCTTCGGCAGGGCAGAAGTCGGGTGGCTACACCTTC,CASTPNASAGQKSGGYTF
TRBJ1-1,.,TRBD1,TRBV2,TGTGCCAGCAGCCCCGGGACAGGGGCTGAAGCTTTCTTT,CASSPGTGAEAFF
TRBJ2-1,.,.,TRBV18,TGTGCCAGCTCGAGGGGCCTGGAAATTTACAATGAGCAGTTCTTC,CASSRGLEIYNEQFF
TRBJ1-2,.,TRBD1,TRBV11-2,TGTGCCAGCAGCTCAGGTGGGACAGGGGGCCTTTCCTATGGCTACACCTTC,CASSSGGTGGLSYGYTF
TRBJ2-3,.,TRBD2,TRBV19,TGTGCCAGTAGCCCAAGCGGGATAGGAGCAGATACGCAGTATTTT,CASSPSGIGADTQYF
TRBJ2-2,.,TRBD2,TRBV29-1,TGCAGCGTCGGAGGGACTAGCGGGAAGAACACTGGGGAGCTGTTTTTT,CSVGGTSGKNTGELFF
TRBJ2-7,.,TRBD1,TRBV7-9,TGTGCCAGCAGCTCCCGGACAGGCCGACTACCCTACGAGCAGTACTTC,CASSSRTGRLPYEQYF
TRBJ1-1,few,TRBD1,TRBV29-1,TGCAGCGGGACAGGATTTGCGAACACTGAAGCTTTCTTT,CSGTGFANTEAFF
TRBJ2-1,.,.,TRBV6-4,TGTGCCAGCAGTCCTACTTGGGAGGCAAATGAGCAGTTCTTC,CASSPTWEANEQFF
TRBJ1-2,.,.,TRBV5-1,TGCGCCAGCAGCTATTACATGTCGAACTATGGCTACACCTTC,CASSYYMSNYGYTF